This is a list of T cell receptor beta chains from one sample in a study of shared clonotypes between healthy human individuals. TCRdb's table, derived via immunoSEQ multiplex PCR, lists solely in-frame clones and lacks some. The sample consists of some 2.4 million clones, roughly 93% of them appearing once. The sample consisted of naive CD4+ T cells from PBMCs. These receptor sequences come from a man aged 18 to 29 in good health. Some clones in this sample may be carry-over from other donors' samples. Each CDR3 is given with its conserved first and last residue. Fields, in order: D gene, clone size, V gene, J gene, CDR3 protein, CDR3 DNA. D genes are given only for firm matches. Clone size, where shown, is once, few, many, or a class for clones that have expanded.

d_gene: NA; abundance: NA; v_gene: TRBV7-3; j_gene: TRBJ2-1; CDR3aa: CASSYLWGGSNEQFF; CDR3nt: TGTGCCAGCAGCTACCTTTGGGGCGGGTCCAATGAGCAGTTCTTC
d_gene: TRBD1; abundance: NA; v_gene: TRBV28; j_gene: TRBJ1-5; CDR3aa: CAITGTGLEPQHF; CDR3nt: TGTGCCATCACCGGGACAGGTCTTGAGCCCCAGCATTTT
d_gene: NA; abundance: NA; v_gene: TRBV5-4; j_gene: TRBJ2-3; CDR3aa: CASSLLQGADTQYF; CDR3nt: TGTGCCAGCAGCCTATTACAGGGCGCAGATACGCAGTATTTT
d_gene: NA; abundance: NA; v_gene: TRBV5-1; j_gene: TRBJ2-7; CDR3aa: CASSWGADSYEQYF; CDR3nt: TGCGCCAGCAGCTGGGGGGCTGACTCCTACGAGCAGTACTTC
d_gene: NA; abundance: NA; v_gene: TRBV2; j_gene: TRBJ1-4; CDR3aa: CASCIRLTKTTSNEKLFF; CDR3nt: TGTGCCAGCTGCATTCGGCTTACCAAGACCACGAGCAATGAAAAACTGTTTTTT
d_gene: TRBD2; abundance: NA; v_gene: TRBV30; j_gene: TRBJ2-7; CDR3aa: CAWTPGRHYYEQYF; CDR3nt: TGTGCCTGGACCCCCGGGAGGCACTACTACGAGCAGTACTTC
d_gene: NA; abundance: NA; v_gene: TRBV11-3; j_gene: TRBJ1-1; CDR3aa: CASSQQENTEAFF; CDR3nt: TGTGCCAGCAGCCAACAGGAGAACACTGAAGCTTTCTTT
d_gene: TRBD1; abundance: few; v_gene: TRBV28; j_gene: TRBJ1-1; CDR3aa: CASGSQGITEAFF; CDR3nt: TGTGCCAGCGGCTCACAGGGGATTACTGAAGCTTTCTTT
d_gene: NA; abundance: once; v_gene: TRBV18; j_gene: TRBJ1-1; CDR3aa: CASSPLMAANTEAFF; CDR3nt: TGTGCCAGCTCACCACTTATGGCGGCGAACACTGAAGCTTTCTTT
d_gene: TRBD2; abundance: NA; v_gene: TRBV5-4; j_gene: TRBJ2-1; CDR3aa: CASSLGLAGEYNEQFF; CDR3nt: TGTGCCAGCAGCTTGGGACTAGCGGGAGAATACAATGAGCAGTTCTTC
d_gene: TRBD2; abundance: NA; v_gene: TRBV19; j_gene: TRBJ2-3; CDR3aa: CASSIAGGVNTQYF; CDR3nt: TGTGCCAGTAGTATAGCGGGGGGGGTGAATACGCAGTATTTT
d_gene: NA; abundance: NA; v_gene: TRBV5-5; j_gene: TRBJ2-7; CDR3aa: CASSLEPAYEQYF; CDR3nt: TGTGCCAGCAGCTTAGAGCCGGCCTACGAGCAGTACTTC
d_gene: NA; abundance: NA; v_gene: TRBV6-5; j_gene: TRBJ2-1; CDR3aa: CASSYGRAPYNEQFF; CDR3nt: TGTGCCAGCAGTTACGGGCGGGCCCCCTACAATGAGCAGTTCTTC
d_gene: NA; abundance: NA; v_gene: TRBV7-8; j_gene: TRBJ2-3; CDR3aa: CASSFPLGISTDTQYF; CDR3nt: TGTGCCAGCAGCTTCCCTTTAGGGATAAGCACAGATACGCAGTATTTT
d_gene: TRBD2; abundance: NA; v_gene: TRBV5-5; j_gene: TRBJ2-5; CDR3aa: CASSWILKGLAGPETQYF; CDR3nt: TGTGCCAGCAGCTGGATACTAAAGGGACTAGCGGGACCAGAGACCCAGTACTTC
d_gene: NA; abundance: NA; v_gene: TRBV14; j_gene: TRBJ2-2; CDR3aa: CASIGGSVTGELFF; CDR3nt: TGTGCCAGCATAGGGGGATCGGTCACCGGGGAGCTGTTTTTT
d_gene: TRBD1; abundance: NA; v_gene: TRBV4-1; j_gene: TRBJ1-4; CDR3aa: CASSPYRGNEKLFF; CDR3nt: TGCGCCAGCAGCCCATACAGGGGGAATGAAAAACTGTTTTTT
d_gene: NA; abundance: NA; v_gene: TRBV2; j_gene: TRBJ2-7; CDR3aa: CASSEQGSRYEQYF; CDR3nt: TGTGCCAGCAGTGAACAGGGATCGCGCTACGAGCAGTACTTC
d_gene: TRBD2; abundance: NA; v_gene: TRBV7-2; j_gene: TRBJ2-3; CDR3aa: CASSPALTSGTTYTQYF; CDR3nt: TGTGCCAGCAGCCCCGCCCTCACTAGCGGGACCACATATACGCAGTATTTT
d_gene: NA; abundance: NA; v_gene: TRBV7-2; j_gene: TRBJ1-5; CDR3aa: CASSLAGGLGQPQHF; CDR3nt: TGTGCCAGCAGCTTAGCGGGAGGGCTCGGTCAGCCCCAGCATTTT
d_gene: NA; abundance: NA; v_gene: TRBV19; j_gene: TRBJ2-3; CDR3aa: CASSPRTGTDTQYF; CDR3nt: TGTGCCAGTAGTCCGAGGACCGGTACAGATACGCAGTATTTT
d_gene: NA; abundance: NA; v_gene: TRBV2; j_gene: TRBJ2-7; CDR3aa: CASQGQVGSEQYF; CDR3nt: TGTGCCAGCCAGGGGCAGGTGGGCTCCGAGCAGTACTTC
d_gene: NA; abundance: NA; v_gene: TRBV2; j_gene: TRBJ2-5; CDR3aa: CASSRGVETQYF; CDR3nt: TGTGCCAGCAGTCGAGGGGTAGAGACCCAGTACTTC
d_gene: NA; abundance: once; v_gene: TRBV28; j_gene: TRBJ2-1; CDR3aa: CASSLSEEQFF; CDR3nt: TGTGCCAGCAGCCTATCGGAGGAGCAGTTCTTC
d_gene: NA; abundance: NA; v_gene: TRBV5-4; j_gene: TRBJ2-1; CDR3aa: CASSLPQPKLYNEQFF; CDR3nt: TGTGCCAGCAGCTTGCCACAGCCGAAACTTTACAATGAGCAGTTCTTC
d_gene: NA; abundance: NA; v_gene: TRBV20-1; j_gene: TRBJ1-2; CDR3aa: CSEWANYGYTF; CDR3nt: TGCAGTGAATGGGCTAACTATGGCTACACCTTC
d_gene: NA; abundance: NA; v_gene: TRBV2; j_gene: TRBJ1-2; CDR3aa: CASSASSYYGYTF; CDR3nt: TGTGCCAGCAGTGCGTCGTCGTACTATGGCTACACCTTC
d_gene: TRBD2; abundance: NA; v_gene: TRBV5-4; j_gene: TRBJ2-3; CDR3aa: CASSATSGRRTDTQYF; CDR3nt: TGTGCCAGCAGCGCCACTAGCGGGAGGAGGACAGATACGCAGTATTTT
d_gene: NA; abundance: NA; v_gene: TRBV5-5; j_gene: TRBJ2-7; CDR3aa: CASSFFGPVSYEQYF; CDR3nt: TGTGCCAGCAGCTTCTTTGGTCCCGTCTCCTACGAGCAGTACTTC
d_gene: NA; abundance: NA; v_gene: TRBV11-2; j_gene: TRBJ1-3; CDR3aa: CASSLLRTSSGNTIYF; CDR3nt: TGTGCCAGCAGCTTACTCCGGACGAGCTCTGGAAACACCATATATTTT
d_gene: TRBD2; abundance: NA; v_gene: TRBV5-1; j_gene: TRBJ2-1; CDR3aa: CASSTGTSGNNEQFF; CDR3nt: TGCGCCAGCAGCACGGGGACTAGCGGAAACAATGAGCAGTTCTTC
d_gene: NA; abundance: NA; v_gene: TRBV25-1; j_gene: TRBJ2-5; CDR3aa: CASSEFGGEGETQYF; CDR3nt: TGTGCCAGCAGTGAATTTGGGGGAGAAGGAGAGACCCAGTACTTC
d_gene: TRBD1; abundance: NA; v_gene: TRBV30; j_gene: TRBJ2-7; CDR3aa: CAWSVDRGHEQYF; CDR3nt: TGTGCCTGGAGTGTGGACAGGGGCCACGAGCAGTACTTC
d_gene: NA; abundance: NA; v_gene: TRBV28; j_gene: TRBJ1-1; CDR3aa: CASNMPGNTEAFF; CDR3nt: TGTGCCAGCAACATGCCGGGGAACACTGAAGCTTTCTTT
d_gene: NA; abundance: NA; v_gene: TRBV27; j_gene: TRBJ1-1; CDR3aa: CASSFRSSPNTEAFF; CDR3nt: TGTGCCAGCAGTTTTAGGTCCTCCCCGAACACTGAAGCTTTCTTT
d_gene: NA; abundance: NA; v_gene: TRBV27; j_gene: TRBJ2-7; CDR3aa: CASRAGVLGSYEQYF; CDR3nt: TGTGCCAGCAGAGCAGGGGTCTTGGGCTCCTACGAGCAGTACTTC
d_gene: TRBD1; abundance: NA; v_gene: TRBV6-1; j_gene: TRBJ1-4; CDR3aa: CASSEFLQGAGKLFF; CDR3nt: TGTGCCAGCAGTGAATTTTTGCAGGGGGCAGGAAAACTGTTTTTT
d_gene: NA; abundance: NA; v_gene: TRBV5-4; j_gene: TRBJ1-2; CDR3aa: CASTPYLRRDPYGYTF; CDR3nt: TGTGCCAGCACCCCTTATTTGCGACGGGACCCATATGGCTACACCTTC
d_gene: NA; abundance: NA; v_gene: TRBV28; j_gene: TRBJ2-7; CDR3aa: CASRTGVSYEQYF; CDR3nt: TGTGCCAGTAGAACAGGAGTTTCCTACGAGCAGTACTTC
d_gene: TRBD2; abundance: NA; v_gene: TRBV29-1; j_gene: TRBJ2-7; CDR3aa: CSVDTSGMGEQYF; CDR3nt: TGCAGCGTGGACACTAGCGGGATGGGGGAGCAGTACTTC
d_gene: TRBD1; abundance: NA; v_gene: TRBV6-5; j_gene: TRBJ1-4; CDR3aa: CASRDRANEKLFF; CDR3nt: TGTGCCAGCCGGGACAGGGCTAATGAAAAACTGTTTTTT
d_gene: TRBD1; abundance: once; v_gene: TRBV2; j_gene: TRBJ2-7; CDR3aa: CASSEALRDRDKYF; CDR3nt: TGTGCCAGCAGTGAAGCGCTTCGGGACAGGGATAAGTACTTC
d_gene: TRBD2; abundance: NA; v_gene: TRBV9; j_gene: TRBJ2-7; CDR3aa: CASSFSGEYF; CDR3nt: TGTGCCAGCAGCTTCAGCGGGGAGTACTTC
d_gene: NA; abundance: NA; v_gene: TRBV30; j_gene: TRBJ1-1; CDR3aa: CAWSGHPRYTEAFF; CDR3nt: TGTGCCTGGAGTGGCCACCCGCGCTACACTGAAGCTTTCTTT
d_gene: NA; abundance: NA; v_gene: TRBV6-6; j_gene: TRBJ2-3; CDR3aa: CASSYSKETDTQYF; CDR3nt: TGTGCCAGCAGTTACTCGAAAGAAACAGATACGCAGTATTTT
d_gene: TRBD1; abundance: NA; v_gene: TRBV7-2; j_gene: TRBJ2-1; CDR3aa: CASSSQGPKQFF; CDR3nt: TGTGCCAGCAGCTCACAGGGGCCCAAGCAGTTCTTC